The next 17 T cell receptor beta chains were all read from a single sample in a study of blood T cell repertoires in COVID-19. Clones were read by immunoSEQ multiplex PCR, and TCRdb kept only the in-frame ones, dropping some. The data contain over 200,000 clones, approximately 90% of them seen just once; the ten biggest clones take up 5.5% to 7%. The source material was peripheral blood. The receptors derive from an elderly man with acute or convalescent COVID-19.

The chain combines TRBV29-1 with TRBJ1-2, with 8 bases matching TRBD1. Per the germline V gene, CDR1 is SQVTM and CDR2 is ANQGSEA. Trimming removed 7 bases from V and 8 bases from J; junction bases left unmatched: 6. This CDR3 is built from 11 residues. In DNA, the CDR3 is TGCAGCGGAGGACAGGGTCAGGGCTACACCTTC. Translation: CSGGQGQGYTF.

V is TRBV30 and J is TRBJ2-1, with TRBD2 matching over 16 bases. The V and J ends lost 1 base and 9 bases, in that order; junction bases with no gene match: 3. The CDR3 is 15 residues long. In germline, CDR1 is GTSNPN, CDR2 SVGIG (reference sequence). For the CDR3, the DNA is TGTGCCTGGAGTGGGGGACTAGCGGGAGGGACTGAGCAGTTCTTC. Residues: CAWSGGLAGGTEQFF.

For the CDR3, the DNA is TGTGCCAGCAGCTTAGCCTTTCTAGCGGGAGAGGTCGGGGAGCTGTTTTTT. Translating gives CASSLAFLAGEVGELFF. The chain employs TRBV7-6 and TRBJ2-2; 10 bases are a match to TRBD2. J was trimmed by 7 bases and V by 0 bases; bases with no gene match: 8. This CDR3 is built from 17 residues. In germline, CDR1 is SGHVS, CDR2 FNYEAQ.

The V gene is TRBV7-9, the J gene TRBJ2-1; 12 nucleotides line up with TRBD2. The CDR3 sequence is 16 residues long. The ends lost 4 bases at V and 6 bases at J; junction bases unmatched: 7. Per the germline V gene, CDR1 is SEHNR and CDR2 is FQNEAQ (reference sequence). CDR3 coding DNA: TGTGCCAGCAGCTCTCCTTGGACTAGCGGGATCAATGAGCAGTTCTTC. It translates to CASSSPWTSGINEQFF. Looking up the rest from reference TRBV7-9 and TRBJ2-1 gives the full variable domain: DTGVSQNPRHKITKRGQNVTFRCDPISEHNRLYWYRQTLGQGPEFLTYFQNEAQLEKSRLLSDRFSAERPKGSFSTLEIQRTEQGDSAMYLCASSSPWTSGINEQFFGPGTRLTVL.

This chain joins TRBV2 and TRBJ1-3; D possibly corresponds to TRBD1 (5 bases). The CDR3 totals 16 residues. From germline, CDR1 is SNHLY and CDR2 FYNNEI. Trimming removed 6 bases from V and 0 bases from J, with 15 bases in between. The CDR3 coding sequence is TGTGCCAGCAGAGATAAGGACACATCCTCTGGAAACACCATATATTTT. It encodes CASRDKDTSSGNTIYF.

As for this clone: Within the sample, other DNA sequences also encode this same CDR3. The chain combines TRBV6-5 with TRBJ2-2; perhaps TRBD2 as D (6 bases). This CDR3 region has 12 residues. Germline V gene lookup returns CDR1 MNHEY and CDR2 SVGAGI. V lost 8 bases, J lost 5 bases, and 9 bases lay in between. The CDR3 is CASRRGTGELFF. CDR3 DNA sequence: TGTGCCAGCCGGAGGGGTACCGGGGAGCTGTTTTTT.

This clone has just a few counts. The V and J genes are TRBV18 and TRBJ1-3; 7 bases agree with TRBD1. With 8 bases clipped from V and 0 bases from J, the junction kept 7 bases outside the gene matches. Per germline, CDR1 KGHSH and CDR2 LQKENI. The CDR3 is 15 amino acids. The CDR3 here is CASTPRDSSGNTIYF. The CDR3 DNA is TGTGCCAGCACCCCCCGGGACAGCTCTGGAAACACCATATATTTT.

The chain carries TRBV18 and TRBJ2-2; 10 bases agree with TRBD2. Trimming at V came to 3 bases and at J to 4 bases, leaving 5 bases not matched to a gene. The CDR3 is 16 residues long. Germline assignment: CDR1 KGHSH and CDR2 LQKENI. CDR3 bases: TGTGCCAGCTCACCTCCGGGACTAGCGTTCACCGGGGAGCTGTTTTTT. Residues: CASSPPGLAFTGELFF.

The V gene is TRBV3-1 (or the pseudogene TRBV3-2), the J gene TRBJ2-1; tentative D call: TRBD1 (6 bases). The CDR3 has 17 residues. The germline V gene has CDR1 LGHDT and CDR2 YNNKEL (reference sequence). V lost 4 bases and J lost 0, with 16 bases in between. DNA for the CDR3: TGTGCCAGCAGCCCTCGAGTGGGGGCGGGCTCCTACAATGAGCAGTTCTTC. Translation gives CASSPRVGAGSYNEQFF.

In its sample, this clone was seen once. The chain joins TRBV6-5 to TRBJ1-6; possibly TRBD1 for D (6 bases). The CDR3 has 15 amino acids. The germline V and J ends were trimmed by 0 bases and 5 bases, with 8 bases remaining between them. Per germline, CDR1 MNHEY and CDR2 SVGAGI. The CDR3 sequence: CASSYSRGNNSPLHF. The CDR3 DNA sequence: TGTGCCAGCAGTTACTCCAGGGGCAATAATTCACCCCTCCACTTT.

This chain connects TRBV4-1 to TRBJ2-7; TRBD1 aligns across 7 bases. Germline V gene sequence: CDR1 MGHRA, CDR2 YSYEKL. The CDR3 has 15 amino acids. The V gene end was trimmed by 4 bases and the J gene end by 3 bases; junction bases not matched to a gene: 9. CDR3 coding DNA: TGCGCCAGCAGCCGAGCTACGGGACAGAACTACGAGCAGTACTTC. This translates into CASSRATGQNYEQYF.

The rearrangement joins TRBV11-2 to TRBJ2-1; D unresolved. CDR1 SGHAT and CDR2 FQNNGV come from the germline V gene. The CDR3 sequence is 14 residues long. The ends were cut back, 1 base at V and 7 bases at J, with 11 bases in the middle. CDR3 sequence reads: CASSLVRLPNEQFF. The CDR3 nucleotides read TGTGCCAGCAGCTTAGTTCGCCTACCTAATGAGCAGTTCTTC.

The chain recombines TRBV3-1 (or the pseudogene TRBV3-2) with TRBJ1-5; TRBD1 might be the D (5 bases). CDR1 and CDR2 from the germline V gene are LGHDT and YNNKEL (reference sequence). The V end was cut by 0 bases, the J end by 7 bases, with 13 bases between. CDR3 size: 15 residues. The CDR3 protein is CASSQDTRAGQPQHF. As DNA, the CDR3 is TGTGCCAGCAGCCAAGACACCAGGGCCGGGCAGCCCCAGCATTTT.

This chain links TRBV27 with TRBJ1-5; D possibly corresponds to TRBD1 (6 bases). V lost 3 bases to trimming and J lost 4 bases, with 19 bases between them. Germline loops: CDR1 MNHEY, CDR2 SMNVEV (reference sequence). This CDR3 region has 17 residues. In nucleotides, the CDR3 is TGTGCCAGCAGTTTTTTGGGGGCCGATCCCAATAATCAGCCCCAGCATTTT. It yields the protein CASSFLGADPNNQPQHF.

This clone was seen only a few times. Different DNA sequences within this sample yield the same CDR3. The chain is built from TRBV5-1 and TRBJ1-3; 7 nucleotides agree with TRBD1. V shed 5 bases and J 0 bases; nucleotides not matched to a gene: 2. Germline V gene sequence: CDR1 SGHRS, CDR2 YFSETQ. The CDR3 runs to 14 residues. CDR3 DNA sequence: TGCGCCAGCAGTCGGGACAGCTCTGGAAACACCATATATTTT. Amino acids: CASSRDSSGNTIYF.

The chain uses TRBV2 and TRBJ2-1; 10 positions agree with TRBD2. The germline gives CDR1 SNHLY, CDR2 FYNNEI. J was trimmed by 0 bases and V by 3 bases; bases with no gene match: 11. The CDR3 is 19 residues long. The CDR3 DNA reads as TGTGCCAGCAGTGATCCCGGGACTAGCGCCTTGAGCTCCTACAATGAGCAGTTCTTC. Translating it yields CASSDPGTSALSSYNEQFF.

The chain uses TRBV7-2 and TRBJ1-2; D is uncertain. This CDR3 region has 13 residues. V shed 3 bases and J shed 6 bases, with 11 bases lying between them. Germline lookup yields CDR1 SGHTA and CDR2 FQGNSA. This CDR3 reads CASSFVGLDGYTF. The CDR3 DNA is TGTGCCAGCAGCTTTGTCGGGTTGGATGGCTACACCTTC.